The TCR beta chain under discussion was sequenced for a study of breast tumors, draining lymph nodes, adjacent tissues. Broader study findings: Most tumor T cells seemingly derive from lymph node, then expand in tumor.

Germline V gene sequence: CDR1 MNHEY, CDR2 SMNVEV (reference sequence). The CDR3 has 20 amino acids. The ends lost 4 bases at V and 1 base at J; junction bases unmatched: 16. Axillary draining lymph nodes of breast cancer patients supplied the node samples. Using its own MiXCR run on the multiplex PCR reads, TCRdb lists one record per CDR3 protein. This table holds about 180,000 distinct CDR3 sequences, approximately 30% found once. This clonotype was picked up many times. Its matching antigen is unknown. The source material was axillary lymph node tissue. This receptor was identified in a female donor with breast cancer. Some clones in this sample may be carry-over from other donors' samples. The chain combines TRBV27 with TRBJ2-5; 12 positions agree with TRBD2. CDR3 in amino acids: CASSSFRGLAGRNPQETQYF. The CDR3 nucleotides are TGTGCCAGCAGTTCCTTTAGAGGACTAGCGGGACGGAACCCCCAAGAGACCCAGTACTTC.